Listed here are 25 T cell receptor beta chains from one sample, sequenced in a study of Ad26.COV2.S vaccination and SARS-CoV-2 variants. The table came from immunoSEQ multiplex PCR; TCRdb's copy has only in-frame clones and leaves some out. The data show under 400,000 clones, roughly 87% seen once. Treatment noted: around 19 received Ad26.COV2.S at low or high dose, single or two shots; five or six received placebo; per-sample allocation not given. Samples analyzed were those drawn on day 63 after the first vaccine or placebo injection. Sequencing was performed on peripheral blood, taken in a trial of Ad26.COV2.S vaccine versus placebo. These receptors were obtained from a person aged 18 to 59 who received the Ad26.COV2.S COVID-19 vaccine or a placebo.

The chain has TRBV7-9 and TRBJ2-5; possibly TRBD2 for D (6 bases). From germline, CDR1 is SEHNR and CDR2 FQNEAQ (reference sequence). The CDR3 consists of 15 residues. The V end was cut by 2 bases, the J end by 1 base, with 11 bases between. The CDR3 DNA follows: TGTGCCAGCAGCTTATTCGGAGGGTCCCAAGAGACCCAGTACTTC. Amino acids: CASSLFGGSQETQYF.

The chain couples TRBV4-3 to TRBJ1-2, with 10 nucleotides matching TRBD1. Germline V lookup: CDR1 LGHNA, CDR2 YSLEER. This CDR3 comprises 16 residues. The trim removed 0 bases at V and 3 bases at J, leaving 4 bases unmatched. The CDR3 reads CASSQDFGTGDYGYTF. The CDR3, as DNA: TGCGCCAGCAGCCAAGATTTCGGGACAGGGGACTATGGCTACACCTTC.

The V call is TRBV29-1, the J call TRBJ2-7, with D perhaps TRBD1 (6 bases). This CDR3 region has 14 residues. Germline lookup yields CDR1 SQVTM and CDR2 ANQGSEA. The V end was cut by 0 bases, the J end by 2 bases, with 11 bases between. This CDR3 reads CSVEEGRGTYEQYF. The DNA of the CDR3 is TGCAGCGTTGAAGAAGGAAGGGGGACCTACGAGCAGTACTTC.

The V gene is TRBV10-1, the J gene TRBJ1-5; D is possibly TRBD1 (5 bases). The V end was cut by 1 base, the J end by 2 bases, with 12 bases between. The CDR3 consists of 16 residues. Germline loops: CDR1 WNHNN, CDR2 SYGVQD (reference sequence). CDR3 amino acids: CASSEFGRGGNQPQHF. The CDR3 DNA reads TGCGCCAGCAGTGAGTTTGGGAGAGGGGGCAATCAGCCCCAGCATTTT.

The genes are TRBV4-3 and TRBJ2-3; D is possibly TRBD2 (7 bases). The V gene lost 4 bases and the J gene lost 2 bases, with 22 bases spanning the gap. CDR1 is LGHNA, CDR2 YSLEER, per germline. The CDR3 contains 18 residues. In nucleotides, the CDR3 is TGCGCCAGCAGCCCTCGGGGGGCAGCTAGCGGATCCACAGATACGCAGTATTTT. This codes for CASSPRGAASGSTDTQYF.

This chain joins TRBV6-2 or TRBV6-3 and TRBJ1-5, with a tentative D call TRBD1 (5 bases). This CDR3 is 13 amino acids long. V was cut by 2 bases and J by 4 bases, with 6 bases left in between. CDR1 and CDR2 from the germline V gene are MNHEY and SVGEGT. The CDR3 here is CASSYGGNQPQHF. The CDR3 DNA reads TGTGCCAGCAGTTACGGGGGAAATCAGCCCCAGCATTTT.

Only a few counts were recorded for this clone. The chain joins TRBV30 to TRBJ1-6; D is possibly TRBD1 (5 bases). V was cut by 0 bases and J by 7 bases, with 7 bases left in between. The CDR3 length is 13 residues. CDR1 GTSNPN and CDR2 SVGIG come from the germline V gene (reference sequence). CDR3 in amino acids: CAWSVDRNSPLHF. The CDR3 coding sequence is TGTGCCTGGAGTGTAGACAGAAATTCACCCCTCCACTTT.

The chain has TRBV19 and TRBJ1-1; D unresolved. The ends were cut back, 0 bases at V and 5 bases at J, with 7 bases in the middle. The length of the CDR3 is 13 residues. CDR1 LNHDA and CDR2 SQIVND come from the germline V gene (reference sequence). The CDR3, as DNA: TGTGCCAGTAGTATAGAGTCGAGGACTGAAGCTTTCTTT. Translated: CASSIESRTEAFF.

The chain carries TRBV6-5 and TRBJ2-3; 9 bases agree with TRBD2. Trimming removed 2 bases from V and 0 bases from J; junction bases left unmatched: 0. The germline V gene has CDR1 MNHEY and CDR2 SVGAGI. This CDR3 comprises 15 residues. The CDR3 sequence is CASSYLAGSTDTQYF. CDR3 coding DNA: TGTGCCAGCAGTTACCTAGCGGGAAGCACAGATACGCAGTATTTT.

J is TRBJ1-2 and V is TRBV19, with 8 nucleotides matching TRBD1. Unmatched junction bases numbered 7, after V lost 2 bases and J lost 8 bases. Germline CDR1 LNHDA, CDR2 SQIVND (reference sequence). CDR3 size: 14 residues. The CDR3 sequence: CASSIKGQGTGYTF. CDR3 nucleotide sequence: TGTGCCAGTAGTATAAAAGGACAGGGAACGGGCTACACCTTC. The entire variable domain, with the rest obtained from reference TRBV19 and TRBJ1-2, is as follows: DGGITQSPKYLFRKEGQNVTLSCEQNLNHDAMYWYRQDPGQGLRLIYYSQIVNDFQKGDIAEGYSVSREKKESFPLTVTSAQKNPTAFYLCASSIKGQGTGYTFGSGTRLTVV.

The CDR3 spells CASSLRGDGNEQFF. CDR3 coding DNA: TGTGCCAGCAGCTTGCGGGGGGACGGCAATGAGCAGTTCTTC. This chain joins TRBV5-4 and TRBJ2-1; the match to TRBD2 covers 7 bases. The germline gives CDR1 SGHNT, CDR2 YYREEE (reference sequence). This CDR3 comprises 14 residues. V was clipped by 1 base and J by 6 bases; unmatched bases: 4.

This chain joins TRBV5-6 and TRBJ1-5; D remains ambiguous. This CDR3 region has 13 residues. The germline V and J ends were trimmed by 0 bases and 7 bases, with 8 bases remaining between them. Per germline, CDR1 SGHDT and CDR2 YYEEEE. The CDR3 spells CASSLVGEQPQHF. The CDR3 nucleotides are TGTGCCAGCAGCTTGGTGGGTGAACAGCCCCAGCATTTT.

This clone came up once. The chain combines TRBV5-1 with TRBJ2-1; the match to TRBD1 covers 7 bases. Germline CDR1 reads SGHRS; CDR2 reads YFSETQ. This CDR3 is 15 amino acids long. Trimming took 4 bases from V and 0 from J; bases not matched to a gene: 4. Here the CDR3 DNA reads TGCGCCAGCAGCGCTTCAGGGGGCTCCTACAATGAGCAGTTCTTC. Amino acids: CASSASGGSYNEQFF.

The chain combines TRBV7-9 with TRBJ2-1; TRBD1 matches 9 bases. This CDR3 is 15 amino acids long. The germline V gene encodes CDR1 SEHNR and CDR2 FQNEAQ (reference sequence). Unmatched junction bases numbered 6, after V lost 5 bases and J lost 4 bases. CDR3 in DNA: TGTGCCAGCAGCCCCCCCGGGACAGGGTACAATGAGCAGTTCTTC. It codes for CASSPPGTGYNEQFF.

The chain uses TRBV3-1 (or the pseudogene TRBV3-2) and TRBJ2-3; D uncertain. Per the germline V gene, CDR1 is LGHDT and CDR2 is YNNKEL (reference sequence). V lost 1 base and J 3 bases, leaving 5 bases between the germline ends. The CDR3 loop spans 13 amino acids. CDR3 amino acids: CASSQVATDTQYF. The CDR3 DNA follows: TGTGCCAGCAGCCAAGTAGCTACAGATACGCAGTATTTT.

The rearrangement uses TRBV7-9 and TRBJ1-1; D unresolved. CDR3 length equals 16 residues. V was trimmed by 5 bases and J by 3 bases, leaving 19 bases between them. The germline CDR1 and CDR2 sequences are SEHNR and FQNEAQ (reference sequence). The CDR3 reads CASSPRPPIGDTEAFF. CDR3 coding DNA: TGTGCCAGCAGCCCCCGACCTCCAATCGGGGACACTGAAGCTTTCTTT.

The rearrangement uses TRBV4-1 and TRBJ1-2; the D gene is possibly TRBD1 (5 bases). Germline lookup yields CDR1 MGHRA and CDR2 YSYEKL. CDR3 length equals 15 residues. Trimming stripped 0 bases from V and 8 bases from J, with 16 bases between. The CDR3 here is CASSQENRRGGGYTF. Here the CDR3 DNA reads TGCGCCAGCAGCCAAGAGAACAGGAGGGGAGGAGGCTACACCTTC.

This clone came up once. J is TRBJ2-4 and V is TRBV2; weak D call: TRBD2 (6 bases). This CDR3 region has 14 residues. V dropped 5 bases and J dropped 3 bases, with 11 bases sitting between them. Looked up from germline, CDR1 is SNHLY and CDR2 is FYNNEI. CDR3 bases: TGTGCCAGCAGTCCGGGGACTTACAAAAACATTCAGTACTTC. This codes for CASSPGTYKNIQYF.

The chain uses TRBV7-2 and TRBJ2-7, with 8 positions matching TRBD1. The CDR3 is 16 residues long. Germline CDR1 reads SGHTA; CDR2 reads FQGNSA. Trimming cost V 2 bases and J 2 bases; bases outside gene matches: 8. CDR3 DNA sequence: TGTGCCAGCAGCTTACAGGGGGCGGGGTACCCCTACGAGCAGTACTTC. It is translated as CASSLQGAGYPYEQYF.

Comments on this clone: The junction departs from the called germline gene at one end, perhaps through a read error. The rearrangement links TRBV6-1 to TRBJ2-5; TRBD1 matches 8 bases. The length of the CDR3 is 16 residues. Per the germline V gene, CDR1 is MNHNS and CDR2 is SASEGT. CDR3 amino acids: CASSEEQGGGQVTQYF. CDR3 DNA sequence: TGTGCCAGCAGTGAGGAACAGGGGGGAGGCCAAGTGACCCAGTACTTC.

The CDR3 coding sequence is TGTGCCAGCAGCTTTTGGCAGGGGGAGGAAAAACTGTTTTTT. Amino acid sequence: CASSFWQGEEKLFF. The chain has TRBV5-6 and TRBJ1-4, with 7 bases that match TRBD1. CDR3 length: 14 amino acids. Unmatched junction bases numbered 6, after V lost 2 bases and J lost 8 bases. Germline-derived CDR1 and CDR2 are SGHDT and YYEEEE. The variable domain in full, with the rest retrieved from reference TRBV5-6 and TRBJ1-4, is DAGVTQSPTHLIKTRGQQVTLRCSPKSGHDTVSWYQQALGQGPQFIFQYYEEEERQRGNFPDRFSGHQFPNYSSELNVNALLLGDSALYLCASSFWQGEEKLFFGSGTQLSVL.

The V call is TRBV3-1 (or the pseudogene TRBV3-2), the J call TRBJ2-1, with no clear D. Germline assignment: CDR1 LGHDT and CDR2 YNNKEL (reference sequence). There are 11 residues in the CDR3. V was clipped by 3 bases and J by 10 bases, with 7 bases between them. The CDR3 protein is CASSQGREQFF. CDR3 DNA: TGTGCCAGCAGCCAGGGTCGCGAGCAGTTCTTC.

The V call is TRBV19, the J call TRBJ1-5, with 10 positions matching TRBD1. The CDR3 loop spans 17 amino acids. Germline assignment: CDR1 LNHDA and CDR2 SQIVND (reference sequence). V dropped 6 bases and J dropped 0; count of bases not matched to a gene: 8. CDR3 in amino acids: CASRSLGTGVSNQPQHF. CDR3 DNA: TGTGCCAGTAGGAGTTTAGGGACAGGGGTTAGCAATCAGCCCCAGCATTTT. The full variable domain, its missing parts supplied by reference TRBV19 and TRBJ1-5, is DGGITQSPKYLFRKEGQNVTLSCEQNLNHDAMYWYRQDPGQGLRLIYYSQIVNDFQKGDIAEGYSVSREKKESFPLTVTSAQKNPTAFYLCASRSLGTGVSNQPQHFGDGTRLSIL.

As for this clone: A much bigger clone sits one base away, suggesting this may be a read error. The rearrangement links TRBV13 to TRBJ1-1; no reliable D call. Trimming shortened V by 5 bases and J by 1 base, and 2 bases separated the two germline ends. The CDR3 is 11 residues long. The V gene's germline CDR1 is PRHDT and CDR2 FYEKMQ (reference sequence). The CDR3 bases are TGTGCCAGCAGCCCGAACACTGAAGCTTTCTTT. The encoded protein is CASSPNTEAFF.

The chain carries TRBV27 and TRBJ2-2; 8 bases fit TRBD1. CDR3 length equals 13 residues. The J segment lost 4 bases and the V segment lost 9 bases, leaving 4 bases of the junction unmatched. CDR1 is MNHEY, CDR2 SMNVEV, per germline (reference sequence). CDR3 protein: CASRTGPTGELFF. The CDR3 DNA reads as TGTGCCAGTCGGACAGGGCCCACCGGGGAGCTGTTTTTT.